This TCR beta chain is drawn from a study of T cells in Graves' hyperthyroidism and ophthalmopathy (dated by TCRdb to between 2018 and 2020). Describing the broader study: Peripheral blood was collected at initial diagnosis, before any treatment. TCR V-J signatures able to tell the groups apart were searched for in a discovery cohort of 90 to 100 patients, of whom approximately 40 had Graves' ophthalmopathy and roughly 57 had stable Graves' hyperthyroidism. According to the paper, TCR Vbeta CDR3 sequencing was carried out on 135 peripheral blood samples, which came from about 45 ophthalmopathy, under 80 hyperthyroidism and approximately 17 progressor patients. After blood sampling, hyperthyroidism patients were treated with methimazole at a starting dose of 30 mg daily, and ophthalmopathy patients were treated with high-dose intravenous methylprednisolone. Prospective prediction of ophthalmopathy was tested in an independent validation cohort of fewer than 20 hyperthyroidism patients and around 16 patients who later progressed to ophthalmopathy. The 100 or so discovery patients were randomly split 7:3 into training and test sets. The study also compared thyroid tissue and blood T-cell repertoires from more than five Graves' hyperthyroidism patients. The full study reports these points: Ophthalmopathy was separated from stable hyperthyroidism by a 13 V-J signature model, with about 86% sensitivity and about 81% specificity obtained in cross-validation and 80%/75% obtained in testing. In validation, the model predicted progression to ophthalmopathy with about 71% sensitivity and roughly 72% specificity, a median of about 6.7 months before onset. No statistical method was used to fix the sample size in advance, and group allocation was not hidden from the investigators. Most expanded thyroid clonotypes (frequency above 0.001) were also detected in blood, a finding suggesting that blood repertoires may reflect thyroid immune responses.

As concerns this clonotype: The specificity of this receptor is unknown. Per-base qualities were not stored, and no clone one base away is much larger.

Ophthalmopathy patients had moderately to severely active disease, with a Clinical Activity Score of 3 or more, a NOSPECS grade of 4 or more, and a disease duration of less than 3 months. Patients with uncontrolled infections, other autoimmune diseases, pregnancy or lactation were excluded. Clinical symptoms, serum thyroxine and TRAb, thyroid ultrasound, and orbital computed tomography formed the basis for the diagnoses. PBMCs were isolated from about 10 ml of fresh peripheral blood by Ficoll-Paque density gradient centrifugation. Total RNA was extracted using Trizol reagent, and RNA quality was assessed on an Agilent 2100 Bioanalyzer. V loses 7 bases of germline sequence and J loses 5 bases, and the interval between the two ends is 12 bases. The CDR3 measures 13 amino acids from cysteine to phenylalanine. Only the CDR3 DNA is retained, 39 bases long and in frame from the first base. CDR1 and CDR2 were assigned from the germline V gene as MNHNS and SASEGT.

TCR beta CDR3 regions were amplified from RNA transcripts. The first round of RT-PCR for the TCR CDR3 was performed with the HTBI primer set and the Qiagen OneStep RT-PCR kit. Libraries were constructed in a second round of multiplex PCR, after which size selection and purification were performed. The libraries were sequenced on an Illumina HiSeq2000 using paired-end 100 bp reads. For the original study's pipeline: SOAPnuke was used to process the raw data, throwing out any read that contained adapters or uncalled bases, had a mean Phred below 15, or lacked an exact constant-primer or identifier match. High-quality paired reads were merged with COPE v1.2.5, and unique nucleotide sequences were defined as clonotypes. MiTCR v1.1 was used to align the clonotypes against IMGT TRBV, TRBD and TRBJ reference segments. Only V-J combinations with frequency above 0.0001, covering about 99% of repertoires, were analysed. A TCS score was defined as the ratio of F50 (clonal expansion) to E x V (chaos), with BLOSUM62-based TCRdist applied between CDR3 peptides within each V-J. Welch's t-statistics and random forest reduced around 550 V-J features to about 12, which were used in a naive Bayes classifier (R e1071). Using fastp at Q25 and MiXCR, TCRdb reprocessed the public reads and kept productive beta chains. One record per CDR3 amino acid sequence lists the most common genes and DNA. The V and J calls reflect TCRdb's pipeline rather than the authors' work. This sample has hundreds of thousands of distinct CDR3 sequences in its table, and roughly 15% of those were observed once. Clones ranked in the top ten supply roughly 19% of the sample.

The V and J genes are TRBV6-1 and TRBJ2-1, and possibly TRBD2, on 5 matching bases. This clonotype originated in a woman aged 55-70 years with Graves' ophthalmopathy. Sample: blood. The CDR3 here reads CASTGLAHNEQFF. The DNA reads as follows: TGTGCCAGCACCGGGCTAGCTCACAATGAGCAGTTCTTC.